This T cell receptor (beta chain) originates from a study of neurological immune-mediated disorders. Each CDR3 protein is one row after TCRdb ran MiXCR on the 5' RACE reads. The sample consists of more than 75,000 distinct CDR3 sequences, roughly 3.5% of them appearing once. Looked up from germline, CDR1 is MGHDK and CDR2 is SYGVNS. The V segment lost 8 bases and the J segment 8 bases; nucleotides outside the gene matches: 19. This CDR3 region has 17 residues. This clonotype came up many times. This receptor was taken from a woman in her forties or fifties with multiple sclerosis. The chain uses TRBV25-1 and TRBJ2-1, with TRBD2 matching 9 bases. What was sequenced was PBMCs. CDR3 bases: TGTGCCAGCCGCCCAGGATTGGGGCGGGGGGGCCGGGATGAGCAGTTCTTC. Encoded protein: CASRPGLGRGGRDEQFF. Full variable domain (missing parts from reference TRBV25-1 and TRBJ2-1): EADIYQTPRYLVIGTGKKITLECSQTMGHDKMYWYQQDPGMELHLIHYSYGVNSTEKGDLSSESTVSRIRTEHFPLTLESARPSHTSQYLCASRPGLGRGGRDEQFFGPGTRLTVL.